The rows below give T cell receptor beta chains drawn from one sample of a study of metastatic and nonmetastatic thyroid tumors. Through MiXCR, TCRdb re-clonotyped the PCR reads. This table has roughly 23,000 clones, about 17% appearing once. Sequences were obtained from adjacent normal tissue. These receptors were obtained from a male donor with papillary thyroid cancer or a benign thyroid nodule (not recorded which). Some clones in this sample may be carry-over from other donors' samples. Each CDR3 is given with its conserved first and last residue. Fields, in order: J gene, V gene, CDR3 protein.

TRBJ1-1	TRBV7-8	CASSLRVLNTEAFF
TRBJ2-5	TRBV9	CASSVDSGAETQYF
TRBJ2-3	TRBV18	CASSPQGLAGADTQYF
TRBJ1-3	TRBV2	CASSPTGISGNTIYF
TRBJ1-1	TRBV19	CASSFYRDRNTEAFF
TRBJ2-2	TRBV19	CASKTARDTNTGELFF
TRBJ2-7	TRBV28	CASRDTLISYEQYF
TRBJ1-1	TRBV20-1	CSARKQILNTEAFF
TRBJ1-5	TRBV5-1	CASSMDSSNQPQHF
TRBJ1-1	TRBV12-3/TRBV12-4	CASTLGGFSSFF
TRBJ1-1	TRBV27	CASTTGGVTQAFF
TRBJ1-1	TRBV19	CASYEGWAGDTEAFF
TRBJ1-5	TRBV4-2	CASSQEVQVSQPQHF
TRBJ1-4	TRBV5-1	CASSGGTDEKLFF
TRBJ2-1	TRBV7-2	CASSLDPGGFEQFF
TRBJ2-1	TRBV2	CASRDRLQGQHNEQFF
TRBJ2-5	TRBV6-1	CASSLVGAAQETQYF
TRBJ2-2	TRBV3-1	CASSQRSGGGVELFF
TRBJ1-1	TRBV2	CASSEMGEGEAFF
TRBJ2-5	TRBV30	CAWSFIAVVETQYF